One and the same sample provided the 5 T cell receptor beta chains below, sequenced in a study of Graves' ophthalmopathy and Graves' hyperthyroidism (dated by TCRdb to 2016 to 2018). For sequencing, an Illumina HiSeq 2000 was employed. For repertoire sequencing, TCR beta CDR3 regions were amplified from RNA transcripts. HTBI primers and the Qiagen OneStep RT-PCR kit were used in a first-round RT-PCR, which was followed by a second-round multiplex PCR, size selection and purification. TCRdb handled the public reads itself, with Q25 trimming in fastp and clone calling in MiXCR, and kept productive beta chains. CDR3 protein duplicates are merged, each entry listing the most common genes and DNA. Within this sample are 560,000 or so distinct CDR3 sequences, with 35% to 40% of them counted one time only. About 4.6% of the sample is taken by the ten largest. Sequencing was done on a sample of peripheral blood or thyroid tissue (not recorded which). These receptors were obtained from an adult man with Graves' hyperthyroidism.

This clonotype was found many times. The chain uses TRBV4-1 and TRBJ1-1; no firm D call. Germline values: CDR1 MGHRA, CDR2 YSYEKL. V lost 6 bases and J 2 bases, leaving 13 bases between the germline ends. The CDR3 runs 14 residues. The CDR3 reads CASSMGIGNTEAFF. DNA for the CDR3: TGCGCCAGCAGTATGGGTATCGGTAACACTGAAGCTTTCTTT.

This chain's CDR3 is CASEHGTGGVRELFF. Written as DNA, the CDR3 is TGTGCCAGCGAGCACGGAACAGGGGGAGTCAGGGAGCTGTTTTTT. The chain combines TRBV10-3 with TRBJ2-2; 8 bases fit TRBD1. Trimming cost V 10 bases and J 9 bases; bases outside gene matches: 16. Germline V gene data show CDR1 as ENHRY and CDR2 as SYGVKD. This CDR3 is 15 amino acids long.

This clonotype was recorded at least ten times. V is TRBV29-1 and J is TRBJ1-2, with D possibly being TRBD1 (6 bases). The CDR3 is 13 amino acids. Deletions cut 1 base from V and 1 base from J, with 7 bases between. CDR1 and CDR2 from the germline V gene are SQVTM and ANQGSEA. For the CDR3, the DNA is TGCAGCGTTGAAGTGGGACATAACTATGGCTACACCTTC. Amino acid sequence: CSVEVGHNYGYTF.

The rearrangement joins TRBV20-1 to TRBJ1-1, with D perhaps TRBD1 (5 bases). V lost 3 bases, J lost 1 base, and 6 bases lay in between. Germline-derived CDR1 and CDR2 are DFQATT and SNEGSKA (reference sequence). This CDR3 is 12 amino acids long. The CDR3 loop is CSASGQNTEAFF. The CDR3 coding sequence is TGCAGTGCTAGTGGACAGAACACTGAAGCTTTCTTT.

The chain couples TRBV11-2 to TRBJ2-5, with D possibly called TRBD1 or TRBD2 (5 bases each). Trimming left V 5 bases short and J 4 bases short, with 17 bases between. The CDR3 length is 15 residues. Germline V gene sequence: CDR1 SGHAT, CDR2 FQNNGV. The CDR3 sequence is CASSRTGTVGETQYF. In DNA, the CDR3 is TGTGCCAGCAGCAGAACCGGGACGGTGGGAGAGACCCAGTACTTC.